Each of the 20 T cell receptor beta chains below was sequenced from the same sample in a study of cytomegalovirus exposure and HLA in healthy donors listed by TCRdb under 2017. The library was generated by the immunoSEQ multiplex PCR assay. TCRdb's version of the immuneACCESS table is confined to in-frame rearrangements and falls short of the full clone set. An unresolved V gene accounts for under half of the shortfall where checked; the remainder is of unknown origin. For this sample there are over 200,000 clones; about 91% appear just once. The top ten constitute 2.9% of the sample. Sequenced input: PBMCs. These receptors originate from a woman younger than 35 in good health and CMV-seronegative.

This clone occurred once. The chain recombines TRBV5-3 with TRBJ1-5; TRBD1 matches at 9 bases. TRBV5-3 is recorded as an ORF, its role being uncertain. J gave up 2 bases and V 0 bases, and 9 bases lay outside the gene matches. This CDR3 comprises 18 residues. In DNA form, the CDR3 reads TGTGCCAGAAGCTTGGGGGGACAGGGTTCAGTTTGCAATCAGCCCCAGCATTTT. Amino acids: CARSLGGQGSVCNQPQHF.

The rearrangement links TRBV6-4 to TRBJ2-5, with D possibly matching TRBD1 (6 bases). Trimming cost V 7 bases and J 1 base, with 13 bases left between them. CDR1 and CDR2 (germline): MRHNA, SNTAGT. The CDR3 length is 14 residues. CDR3 residues: CASTCKGGQETQYF. In nucleotides, the CDR3 is TGTGCCAGCACCTGTAAAGGGGGCCAAGAGACCCAGTACTTC.

The chain employs TRBV11-2 and TRBJ2-7; TRBD2 agrees at 10 bases. This CDR3 has 17 amino acids. J was trimmed by 0 bases and V by 5 bases; bases with no gene match: 10. From germline, CDR1 is SGHAT and CDR2 FQNNGV. The CDR3 loop is CASSPRRTSGVSYEQYF. The CDR3 region has the DNA TGTGCCAGCAGCCCACGGAGAACTAGCGGGGTCTCCTACGAGCAGTACTTC.

V gene TRBV9 combines with J gene TRBJ1-3; perhaps TRBD1 as D (6 bases). V lost 0 bases and J lost 0, with 10 bases in between. The germline gives CDR1 SGDLS, CDR2 YYNGEE. This CDR3 contains 16 residues. The CDR3 is CASSVGQGNSGNTIYF. The CDR3 DNA reads TGTGCCAGCAGCGTAGGCCAGGGGAACTCTGGAAACACCATATATTTT.

CDR3 loop: CASRSSYREQHRVETQYF. The CDR3 region has the DNA TGTGCCAGCAGAAGCAGTTACAGGGAACAGCACCGGGTGGAGACCCAGTACTTC. The rearrangement links TRBV5-5 to TRBJ2-5, with a tentative D call TRBD1 (6 bases). V shed 5 bases and J shed 5 bases, with 28 bases lying between them. Per the germline V gene, CDR1 is SGHKS and CDR2 is YYEKEE (reference sequence). There are 18 residues in the CDR3.

The V and J genes are TRBV28 and TRBJ2-1; 7 nucleotides line up with TRBD2. Losses at the gene ends were 2 bases for V and 5 bases for J; bases not matched to a gene: 3. The CDR3 is 14 amino acids. Germline loops: CDR1 MDHEN, CDR2 SYDVKM. The CDR3 DNA reads TGTGCCAGCAGTTTACGGCTAGCGGACAATGAGCAGTTCTTC. Translation gives CASSLRLADNEQFF. Looking up the rest from reference TRBV28 and TRBJ2-1 gives the full variable domain: DVKVTQSSRYLVKRTGEKVFLECVQDMDHENMFWYRQDPGLGLRLIYFSYDVKMKEKGDIPEGYSVSREKKERFSLILESASTNQTSMYLCASSLRLADNEQFFGPGTRLTVL.

This clone has just one count. The chain carries TRBV27 and TRBJ1-3; D is unclear. CDR1 is MNHEY, CDR2 SMNVEV, per germline (reference sequence). The V end lost 3 bases, the J end lost 4 bases, and 13 bases lay between the germline ends. The CDR3 loop spans 15 amino acids. CDR3 nucleotides: TGTGCCAGCAGTTTTGGGCCAGGCTTAGGAAACACCATATATTTT. This translates into CASSFGPGLGNTIYF.

This chain joins TRBV6-5 and TRBJ2-1; 9 nucleotides line up with TRBD2. The CDR3 has 16 amino acids. J lost 5 bases, V lost 1 base, and 6 bases had no gene match. CDR1 and CDR2 (germline): MNHEY, SVGAGI. The CDR3 DNA reads TGTGCCAGCAGTTACTTGGCGGCTAGCGGGAACAATGAGCAGTTCTTC. Translation gives CASSYLAASGNNEQFF.

The chain employs TRBV28 and TRBJ2-7, with D perhaps TRBD2 (5 bases). V lost 11 bases and J 4 bases, leaving 21 bases between the germline ends. The CDR3 contains 14 residues. Germline lookup yields CDR1 MDHEN and CDR2 SYDVKM. CDR3 protein: CAAGVAATEYEQYF. The CDR3 nucleotides are TGTGCCGCCGGGGTGGCAGCGACGGAATACGAGCAGTACTTC.

This sequence joins TRBV25-1 and TRBJ2-7, with 9 bases matching TRBD1. Germline CDR1 reads MGHDK; CDR2 reads SYGVNS. The CDR3 is made up of 15 amino acids. Germline trimming cut 1 base from V and 6 bases from J; bases unmatched to any gene: 7. The CDR3 DNA reads as TGTGCCAGCAGTGAATTAGGACAGGGGCTAGGCGAGCAGTACTTC. It yields the protein CASSELGQGLGEQYF.

J is TRBJ2-7 and V is TRBV6-1; tentative D call: TRBD1 (7 bases). The CDR3 contains 17 residues. V dropped 2 bases and J dropped 3 bases, with 20 bases sitting between them. The germline V gene encodes CDR1 MNHNS and CDR2 SASEGT. The CDR3 DNA reads TGTGCCAGCAGTGAATTAGGCGGGGACAGCCGGCTCTACGAGCAGTACTTC. It translates to CASSELGGDSRLYEQYF.

The chain has TRBV27 and TRBJ2-1, with D uncertain. Germline assignment: CDR1 MNHEY and CDR2 SMNVEV (reference sequence). CDR3 size: 13 residues. The germline V and J ends were trimmed by 8 bases and 6 bases, with 14 bases remaining between them. In DNA, the CDR3 is TGTGCCAGCGCCTTGGAAGCGCCCAATGAGCAGTTCTTC. Translated: CASALEAPNEQFF.

The V call is TRBV27, the J call TRBJ2-1; TRBD2 matches at 14 bases. From germline, CDR1 is MNHEY and CDR2 SMNVEV (reference sequence). The CDR3 length is 16 residues. Trimming at V came to 5 bases and at J to 15 bases, leaving 15 bases not matched to a gene. The CDR3 spells CASSPSPGLAGVKLFF. CDR3 coding DNA: TGTGCCAGCAGTCCTTCTCCGGGACTAGCGGGAGTTAAGCTGTTCTTC.

The chain has TRBV28 and TRBJ2-2; weak D call: TRBD1 (6 bases). The CDR3 consists of 18 residues. V was clipped by 4 bases and J by 5 bases, with 23 bases between them. Per the germline V gene, CDR1 is MDHEN and CDR2 is SYDVKM. CDR3 region: CASSSYIHRVQGTGELFF. In DNA form, the CDR3 reads TGTGCCAGCAGTTCCTACATCCACAGGGTGCAAGGAACCGGGGAGCTGTTTTTT.

This clone was observed a single time. V gene TRBV4-1 combines with J gene TRBJ2-7, with 10 bases lining up with TRBD2. The V gene end was trimmed by 3 bases and the J gene end by 3 bases; junction bases not matched to a gene: 11. The CDR3 length is 17 residues. Per the germline V gene, CDR1 is MGHRA and CDR2 is YSYEKL. The CDR3 DNA reads as TGCGCCAGCAGCCAGGCACTGCTAGCGGGAGTCGGCTACGAGCAGTACTTC. Protein: CASSQALLAGVGYEQYF.

This chain uses TRBV27 with TRBJ1-2, with TRBD1 identical over 11 bases. The germline CDR1 and CDR2 sequences are MNHEY and SMNVEV (reference sequence). The CDR3 is 16 residues long. The J segment lost 8 bases and the V segment lost 4 bases, leaving 12 bases of the junction unmatched. CDR3 nucleotides: TGTGCCAGCAGTTCCTTTACCGGACAGGGGGCGGGCGGCTACACCTTC. Its protein product is CASSSFTGQGAGGYTF.

The V gene is TRBV6-1, the J gene TRBJ1-5; D not certain. Trimming took off 2 bases at V and 7 bases at J, with 12 bases between the two ends. CDR1 is MNHNS and CDR2 is SASEGT in the germline V gene. This CDR3 is built from 14 residues. The CDR3 coding sequence is TGTGCCAGCAGTGAAAGATGGGCTCAGCAGCCCCAGCATTTT. It specifies CASSERWAQQPQHF.

This chain uses TRBV9 with TRBJ1-2; possible D gene TRBD1, 6 bases. Germline V gene sequence: CDR1 SGDLS, CDR2 YYNGEE. V was shortened by 2 bases and J by 4 bases, with 12 bases between the two germline ends. The CDR3 runs to 14 residues. This CDR3 reads CASSVAQGSYGYTF. The DNA of the CDR3 is TGTGCCAGCAGCGTCGCACAGGGTAGCTATGGCTACACCTTC.

The chain is built from TRBV5-6 and TRBJ2-1; TRBD2 agrees at 8 bases. The CDR3 contains 15 residues. The junction had 1 base not matched to a gene; V was cut back by 2 bases and J by 0 bases. Per germline, CDR1 SGHDT and CDR2 YYEEEE. DNA of the CDR3: TGTGCCAGCAGCTTCAGCGGGAGCTCCTACAATGAGCAGTTCTTC. It is translated as CASSFSGSSYNEQFF.

This rearrangement joins TRBV4-3 to TRBJ1-5; D unresolved. This CDR3 has 13 residues. V was clipped by 0 bases and J by 4 bases, with 4 bases between them. The germline gives CDR1 LGHNA, CDR2 YSLEER. The CDR3 bases are TGCGCCAGCAGCCAAGACATTAATCAGCCCCAGCATTTT. This encodes CASSQDINQPQHF.